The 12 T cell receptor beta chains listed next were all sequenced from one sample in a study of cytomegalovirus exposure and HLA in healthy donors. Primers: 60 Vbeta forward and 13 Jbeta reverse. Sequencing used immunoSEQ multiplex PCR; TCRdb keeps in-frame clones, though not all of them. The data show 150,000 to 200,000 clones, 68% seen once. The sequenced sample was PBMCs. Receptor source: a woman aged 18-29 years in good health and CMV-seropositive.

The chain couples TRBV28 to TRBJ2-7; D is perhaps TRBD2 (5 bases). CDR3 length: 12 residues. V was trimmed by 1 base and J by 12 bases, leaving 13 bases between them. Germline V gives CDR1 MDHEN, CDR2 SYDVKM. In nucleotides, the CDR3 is TGTGCCAGCAGTTTATTACCCGGGATTCTGTACTTC. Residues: CASSLLPGILYF.

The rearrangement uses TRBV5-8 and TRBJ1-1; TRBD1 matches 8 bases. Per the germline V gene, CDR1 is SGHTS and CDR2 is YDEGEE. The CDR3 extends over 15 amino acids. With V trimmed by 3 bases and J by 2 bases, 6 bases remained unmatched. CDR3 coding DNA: TGTGCCAGCAGCTCGGGCCAGGGGGCTAACACTGAAGCTTTCTTT. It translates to CASSSGQGANTEAFF.

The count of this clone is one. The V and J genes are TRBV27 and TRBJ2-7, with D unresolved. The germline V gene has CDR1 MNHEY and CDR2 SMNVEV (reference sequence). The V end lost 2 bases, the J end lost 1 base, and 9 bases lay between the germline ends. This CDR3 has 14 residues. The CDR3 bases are TGTGCCAGCAGTTTACTAGGCAGATCCTACGAGCAGTACTTC. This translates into CASSLLGRSYEQYF.

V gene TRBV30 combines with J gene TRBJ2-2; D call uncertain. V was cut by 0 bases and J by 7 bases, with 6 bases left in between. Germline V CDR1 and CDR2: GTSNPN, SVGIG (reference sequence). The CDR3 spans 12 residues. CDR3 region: CAWSVINGELFF. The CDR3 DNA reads TGTGCCTGGAGTGTAATAAACGGGGAGCTGTTTTTT.

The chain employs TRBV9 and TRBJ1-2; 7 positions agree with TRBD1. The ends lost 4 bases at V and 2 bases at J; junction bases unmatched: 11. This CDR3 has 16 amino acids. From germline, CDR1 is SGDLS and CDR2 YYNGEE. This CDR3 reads CASSSRTGRGNYGYTF. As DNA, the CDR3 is TGTGCCAGCAGCTCTCGTACGGGCAGGGGGAACTATGGCTACACCTTC.

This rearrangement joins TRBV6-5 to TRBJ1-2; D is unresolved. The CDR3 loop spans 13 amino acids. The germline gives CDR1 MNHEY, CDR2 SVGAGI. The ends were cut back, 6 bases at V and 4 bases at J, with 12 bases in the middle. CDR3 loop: CASRSGSFYGYTF. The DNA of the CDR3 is TGTGCCAGCAGGTCCGGGTCCTTCTATGGCTACACCTTC.

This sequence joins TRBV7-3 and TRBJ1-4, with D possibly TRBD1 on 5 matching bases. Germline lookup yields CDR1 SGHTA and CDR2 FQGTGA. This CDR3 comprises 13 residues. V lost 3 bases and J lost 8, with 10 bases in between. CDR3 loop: CASSFRVGEKLFF. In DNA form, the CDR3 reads TGTGCCAGCAGCTTCAGGGTCGGGGAAAAACTGTTTTTT.

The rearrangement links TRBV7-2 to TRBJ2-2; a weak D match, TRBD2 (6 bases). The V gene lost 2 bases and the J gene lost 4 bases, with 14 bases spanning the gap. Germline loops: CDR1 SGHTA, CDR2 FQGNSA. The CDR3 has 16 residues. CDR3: CASSLSAWRGTGELFF. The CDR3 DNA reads TGTGCCAGCAGCTTAAGTGCCTGGCGGGGCACCGGGGAGCTGTTTTTT.

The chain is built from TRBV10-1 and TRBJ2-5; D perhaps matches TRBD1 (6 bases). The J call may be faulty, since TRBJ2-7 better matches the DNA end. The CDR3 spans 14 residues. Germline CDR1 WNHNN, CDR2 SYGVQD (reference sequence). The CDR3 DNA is TGCGCCAGCAGTGAGTTGCGGGTAGGGGGCGAGCAGTACTTC. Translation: CASSELRVGGEQYF.

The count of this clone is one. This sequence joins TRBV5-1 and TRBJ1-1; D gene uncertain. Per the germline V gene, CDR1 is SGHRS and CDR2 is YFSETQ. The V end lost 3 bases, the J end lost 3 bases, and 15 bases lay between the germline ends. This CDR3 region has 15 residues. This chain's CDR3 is CASSWREVLDTEAFF. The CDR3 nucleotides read TGCGCCAGCAGCTGGCGGGAAGTACTAGACACTGAAGCTTTCTTT.

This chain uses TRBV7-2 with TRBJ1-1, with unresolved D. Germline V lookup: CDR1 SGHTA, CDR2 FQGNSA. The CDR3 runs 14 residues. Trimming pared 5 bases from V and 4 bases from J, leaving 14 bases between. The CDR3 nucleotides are TGTGCCAGCAGCCCGCGCGGGTGGCTCACTGAAGCTTTCTTT. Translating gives CASSPRGWLTEAFF.

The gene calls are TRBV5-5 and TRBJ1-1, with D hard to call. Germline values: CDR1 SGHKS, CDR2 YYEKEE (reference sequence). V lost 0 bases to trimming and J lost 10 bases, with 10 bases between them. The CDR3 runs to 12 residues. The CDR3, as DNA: TGTGCCAGCAGCTTGGGTACAGAAGGAGCTTTCTTT. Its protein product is CASSLGTEGAFF.